This entry features one T cell receptor beta chain sequence. This sample stems from a study of cytomegalovirus exposure and HLA in healthy donors. This table comes from immunoSEQ multiplex PCR, and its TCRdb copy is limited to in-frame clones, with some not included. Altogether some 170,000 clones are present, approximately 89% being singletons, with the ten largest covering 4.2%. This TCR was recovered from a man between 18 and 29 years old in good health and CMV-seropositive. The sequenced sample consisted of PBMCs.

As DNA, the CDR3 is TGTGCCAGCAGCCCTCGAATCTTAGCTGGACAGGGGGCCTACGAGCAGTACTTC. This codes for CASSPRILAGQGAYEQYF. The chain employs TRBV28 and TRBJ2-7; TRBD1 matches 10 bases. The germline CDR1 and CDR2 sequences are MDHEN and SYDVKM. There are 18 residues in the CDR3. V lost 6 bases to trimming and J lost 2 bases; unmatched junction nucleotides: 16.